This T cell receptor beta chain was profiled in a study of blood T cell repertoires in COVID-19. Germline loops: CDR1 KGHSH, CDR2 LQKENI. The germline V and J ends were trimmed by 2 bases and 1 base, with 5 bases remaining between them. The CDR3 is 13 residues long. Profiled with immunoSEQ multiplex PCR; TCRdb holds only in-frame clones, not every one. The sample contains just over 95,000 clones, around 81% of which appear only once. The sample was peripheral blood. The sequence was obtained from a man aged 55 to 69 with acute or convalescent COVID-19. The chain joins TRBV18 to TRBJ1-1; D is possibly TRBD1 (5 bases). This chain's CDR3 is CASSPRGNTEAFF. CDR3 DNA: TGTGCCAGCTCACCAAGGGGGAACACTGAAGCTTTCTTT.